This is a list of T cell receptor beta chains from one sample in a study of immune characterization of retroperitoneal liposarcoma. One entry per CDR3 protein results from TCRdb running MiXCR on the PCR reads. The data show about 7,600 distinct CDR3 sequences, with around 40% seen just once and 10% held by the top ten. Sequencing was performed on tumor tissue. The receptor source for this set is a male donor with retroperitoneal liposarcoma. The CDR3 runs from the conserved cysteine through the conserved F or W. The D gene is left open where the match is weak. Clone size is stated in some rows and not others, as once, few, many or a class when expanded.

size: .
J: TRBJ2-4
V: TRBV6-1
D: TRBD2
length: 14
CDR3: CASSFGTSGGQMIF
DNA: TGTGCCAGCAGTTTCGGGACTAGCGGGGGCCAGATGATCTTC

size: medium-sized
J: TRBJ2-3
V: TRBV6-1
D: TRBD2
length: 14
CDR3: CASIMGGGTDTQYF
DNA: TGTGCCAGCATCATGGGGGGGGGCACAGATACGCAGTATTTT

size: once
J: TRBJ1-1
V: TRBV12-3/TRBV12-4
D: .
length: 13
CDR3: CASSWASNTEAFF
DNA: TGTGCCAGCAGTTGGGCCTCCAACACTGAAGCTTTCTTT

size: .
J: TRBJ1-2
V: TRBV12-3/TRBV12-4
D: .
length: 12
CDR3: CASSFQGYGYTF
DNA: TGTGCCAGCAGTTTTCAGGGCTATGGCTACACCTTC

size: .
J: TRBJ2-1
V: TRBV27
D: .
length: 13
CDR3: CASSPGRYNEQFF
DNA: TGTGCCAGCAGTCCCGGCCGCTACAATGAGCAGTTCTTC

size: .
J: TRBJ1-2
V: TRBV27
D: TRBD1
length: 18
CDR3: CASSTTILRDRPNYGYTF
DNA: TGTGCCAGCAGTACAACTATCCTACGGGACAGGCCTAACTATGGCTACACCTTC

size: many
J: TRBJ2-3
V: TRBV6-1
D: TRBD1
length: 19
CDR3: CASSELSSPGQGVTDTQYF
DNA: TGTGCCAGCAGTGAACTAAGTTCCCCGGGACAGGGGGTGACAGATACGCAGTATTTT

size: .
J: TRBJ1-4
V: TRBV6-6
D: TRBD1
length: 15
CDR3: CASSGYRGTNEKLFF
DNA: TGTGCCAGCAGCGGCTACAGGGGCACTAATGAAAAACTGTTTTTT

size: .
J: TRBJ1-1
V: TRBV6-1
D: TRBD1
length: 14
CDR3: CASSEGQGYTEAFF
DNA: TGTGCCAGCAGTGAGGGACAGGGCTACACTGAAGCTTTCTTT

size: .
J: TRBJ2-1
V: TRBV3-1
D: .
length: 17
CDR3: CASSQEWYRVTYNEQFF
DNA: TGTGCCAGCAGCCAAGAGTGGTATCGGGTCACCTACAATGAGCAGTTCTTC

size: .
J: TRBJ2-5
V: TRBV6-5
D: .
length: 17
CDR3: CASSYFFGQTGQETQYF
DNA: TGTGCCAGCAGTTACTTCTTCGGACAGACCGGACAAGAGACCCAGTACTTC

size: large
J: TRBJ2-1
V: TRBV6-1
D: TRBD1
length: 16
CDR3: CASSEDAGTGGDEQFF
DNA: TGTGCCAGCAGTGAAGACGCAGGGACAGGGGGCGACGAGCAGTTCTTC

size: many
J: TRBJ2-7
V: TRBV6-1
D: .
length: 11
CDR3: CASSTWGEQYF
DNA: TGTGCCAGCAGCACATGGGGCGAGCAGTACTTC

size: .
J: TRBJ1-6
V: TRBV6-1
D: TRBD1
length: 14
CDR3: CASEEGQAYSPLHF
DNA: TGTGCCAGCGAAGAGGGACAGGCGTATTCACCCCTCCACTTT

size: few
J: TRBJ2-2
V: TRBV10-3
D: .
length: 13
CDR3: CAISDWSTGELFF
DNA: TGTGCCATCAGTGATTGGAGCACCGGGGAGCTGTTTTTT

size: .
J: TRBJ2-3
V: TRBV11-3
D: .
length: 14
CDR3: CASSLDGLVDTQYF
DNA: TGTGCCAGCAGCTTAGATGGGCTAGTAGATACGCAGTATTTT

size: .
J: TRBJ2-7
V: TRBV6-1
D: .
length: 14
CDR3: CASSYGRGFYEQYF
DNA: TGTGCCAGCAGTTATGGTAGAGGGTTCTACGAGCAGTACTTC

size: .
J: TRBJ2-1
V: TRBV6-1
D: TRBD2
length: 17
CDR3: CASSEGWVTLAGGEQFF
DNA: TGTGCCAGCAGTGAAGGGTGGGTAACTCTAGCGGGAGGTGAGCAGTTCTTC

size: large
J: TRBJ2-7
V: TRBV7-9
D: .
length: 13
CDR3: CASSETGAYEQYF
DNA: TGTGCCAGCAGCGAGACAGGAGCCTACGAGCAGTACTTC

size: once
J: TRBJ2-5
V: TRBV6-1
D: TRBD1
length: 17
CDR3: CASSGPDRGRGYETQYF
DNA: TGTGCCAGCAGTGGACCCGACAGGGGGCGAGGGTATGAGACCCAGTACTTC

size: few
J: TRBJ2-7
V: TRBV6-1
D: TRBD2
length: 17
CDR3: CASSLGLAGGPGNEQYF
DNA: TGTGCCAGCAGTTTGGGACTAGCGGGGGGGCCGGGGAATGAGCAGTACTTC

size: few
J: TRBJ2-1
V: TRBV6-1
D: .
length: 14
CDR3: CASATEGFYNEQFF
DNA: TGTGCCAGTGCCACGGAGGGATTCTACAATGAGCAGTTCTTC

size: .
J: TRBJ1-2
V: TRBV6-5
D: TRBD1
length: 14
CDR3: CASSFTGGDSGYTF
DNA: TGTGCCAGCAGTTTTACAGGGGGCGATTCTGGCTACACCTTC

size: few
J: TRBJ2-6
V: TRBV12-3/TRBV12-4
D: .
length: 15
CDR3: CASSLWGTGANVLTF
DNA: TGTGCCAGCAGTTTATGGGGTACTGGGGCCAACGTCCTGACTTTC

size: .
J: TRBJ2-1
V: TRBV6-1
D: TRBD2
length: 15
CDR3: CASSEGSGSYNEQFF
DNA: TGTGCCAGCAGTGAAGGGAGCGGGAGCTACAATGAGCAGTTCTTC

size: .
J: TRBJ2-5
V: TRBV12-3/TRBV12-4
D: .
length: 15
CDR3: CASSFVFPSGETQYF
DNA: TGTGCCAGCAGCTTCGTGTTTCCCTCAGGAGAGACCCAGTACTTC

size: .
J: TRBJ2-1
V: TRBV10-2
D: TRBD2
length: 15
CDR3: CASSESGLAGLEQFF
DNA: TGCGCCAGCAGTGAGTCTGGATTAGCGGGACTTGAGCAGTTCTTC

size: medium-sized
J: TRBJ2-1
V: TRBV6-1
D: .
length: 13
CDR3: CASRRAGVETQFF
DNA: TGTGCCAGCAGAAGAGCAGGGGTCGAGACCCAGTTCTTC

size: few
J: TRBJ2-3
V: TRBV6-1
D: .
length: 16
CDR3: CASSEVFQVRADTQYF
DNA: TGTGCCAGCAGTGAAGTCTTCCAGGTTAGGGCAGATACGCAGTATTTT

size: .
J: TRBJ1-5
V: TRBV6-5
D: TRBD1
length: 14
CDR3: CASSEGAGNQPQHF
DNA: TGTGCCAGCAGTGAGGGGGCCGGCAATCAGCCCCAGCATTTT

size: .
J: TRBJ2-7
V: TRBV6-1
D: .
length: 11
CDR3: CASTSAGEQYF
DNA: TGTGCCAGCACCTCGGCGGGGGAGCAGTACTTC

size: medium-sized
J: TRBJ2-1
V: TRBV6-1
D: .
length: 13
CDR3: CASSQNSRYEQFF
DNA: TGTGCCAGCAGTCAAAACTCCCGCTACGAGCAGTTCTTC

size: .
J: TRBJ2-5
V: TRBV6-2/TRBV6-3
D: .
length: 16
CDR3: CASSEGGTANRAGQYF
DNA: TGTGCCAGCAGTGAAGGGGGAACAGCTAATCGGGCGGGCCAGTACTTC

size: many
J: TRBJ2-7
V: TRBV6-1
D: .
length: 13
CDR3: CASNPGVAYEQYF
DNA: TGTGCCAGCAATCCCGGCGTCGCCTACGAGCAGTACTTC

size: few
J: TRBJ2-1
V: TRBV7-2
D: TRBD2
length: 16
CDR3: CASSLGRLAGYNEQFF
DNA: TGTGCCAGCAGCTTAGGTAGACTAGCGGGCTACAATGAGCAGTTCTTC

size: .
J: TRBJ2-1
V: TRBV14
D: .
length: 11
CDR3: CASSQDSEQFF
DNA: TGTGCCAGCAGCCAAGACTCCGAGCAGTTCTTC

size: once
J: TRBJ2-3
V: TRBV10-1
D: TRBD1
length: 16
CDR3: CASSEFQGVPPDTQYF
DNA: TGCGCCAGCAGTGAGTTCCAGGGGGTCCCCCCAGATACGCAGTATTTT

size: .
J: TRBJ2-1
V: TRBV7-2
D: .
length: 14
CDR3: CASSLGGSYNEQFF
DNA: TGTGCCAGCAGCTTAGGCGGCTCCTACAATGAGCAGTTCTTC

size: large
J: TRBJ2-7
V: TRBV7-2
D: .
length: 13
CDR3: CASSFNGGFEQYF
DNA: TGTGCCAGCAGCTTTAACGGGGGCTTTGAGCAGTACTTC

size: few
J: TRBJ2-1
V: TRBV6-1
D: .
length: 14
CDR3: CASSDRGSSYEQFF
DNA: TGTGCCAGCAGCGACCGGGGAAGCTCCTACGAGCAGTTCTTC

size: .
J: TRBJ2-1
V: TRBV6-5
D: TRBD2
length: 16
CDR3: CASSYEGTSAFNEQFF
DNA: TGTGCCAGCAGTTACGAGGGGACTAGCGCCTTCAATGAGCAGTTCTTC

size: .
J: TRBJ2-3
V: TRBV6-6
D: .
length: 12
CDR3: CASSSITDTQYF
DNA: TGTGCCAGCTCATCCATCACAGATACGCAGTATTTT

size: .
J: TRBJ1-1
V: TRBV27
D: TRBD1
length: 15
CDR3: CASSSTGGRYTEAFF
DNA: TGTGCCAGCAGTTCGACAGGGGGCCGGTACACTGAAGCTTTCTTT

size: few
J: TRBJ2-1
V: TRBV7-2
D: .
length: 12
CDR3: CASSRTVYEQFF
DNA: TGTGCCAGCAGTCGGACGGTTTACGAGCAGTTCTTC

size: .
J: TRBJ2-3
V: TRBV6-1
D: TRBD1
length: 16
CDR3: CASSEREGTVTDTQYF
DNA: TGTGCCAGCAGTGAAAGGGAAGGGACAGTGACAGATACGCAGTATTTT

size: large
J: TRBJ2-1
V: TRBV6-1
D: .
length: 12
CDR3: CASSYNQETQFF
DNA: TGTGCCAGCAGTTATAACCAAGAGACCCAGTTCTTC

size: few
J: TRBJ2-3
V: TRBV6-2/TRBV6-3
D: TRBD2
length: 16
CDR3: CASSLPAGRGVDTQYF
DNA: TGTGCCAGCAGTTTACCAGCGGGAAGGGGTGTAGATACGCAGTATTTT

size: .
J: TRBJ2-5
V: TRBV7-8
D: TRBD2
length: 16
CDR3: CASSLESPAGGQTQYF
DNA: TGTGCCAGCAGCTTAGAGTCTCCAGCGGGAGGACAGACCCAGTACTTC

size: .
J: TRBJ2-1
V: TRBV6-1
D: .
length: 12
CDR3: CAGGRGYGEQFF
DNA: TGTGCCGGGGGGAGAGGGTACGGTGAGCAGTTCTTC

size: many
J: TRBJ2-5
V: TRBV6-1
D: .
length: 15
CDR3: CASTGHREGQETQYF
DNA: TGTGCCAGCACGGGCCACAGGGAGGGCCAAGAGACCCAGTACTTC

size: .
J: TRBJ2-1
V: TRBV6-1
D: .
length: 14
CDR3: CASSEPPFGGEQFF
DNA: TGTGCCAGCAGTGAACCTCCCTTTGGAGGTGAGCAGTTCTTC

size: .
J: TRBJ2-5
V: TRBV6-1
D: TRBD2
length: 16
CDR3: CASSPRVAGGQETQYF
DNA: TGTGCCAGCAGTCCCCGGGTGGCGGGGGGTCAGGAGACCCAGTACTTC

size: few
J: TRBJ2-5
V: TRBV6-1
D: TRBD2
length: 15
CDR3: CASSDLAGGQETQYF
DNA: TGTGCCAGCAGTGACCTAGCGGGGGGGCAGGAGACCCAGTACTTC

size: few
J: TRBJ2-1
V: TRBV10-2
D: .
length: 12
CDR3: CASSDNYNEQFF
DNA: TGCGCCAGCAGTGATAACTACAATGAGCAGTTCTTC

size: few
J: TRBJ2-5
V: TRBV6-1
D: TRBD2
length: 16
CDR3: CASSEVPGLGRETQYF
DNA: TGTGCCAGCAGTGAGGTTCCCGGACTAGGGAGGGAGACCCAGTACTTC